This T cell receptor beta chain was obtained from a study of blood T cell repertoires in COVID-19. The data were produced by immunoSEQ multiplex PCR, yet TCRdb's version contains in-frame clones alone and is incomplete. The sample includes roughly 280,000 clones, about 89% of them seen just once. V lost 5 bases, J lost 5 bases, and 9 bases stayed unmatched. The germline V gene has CDR1 LGHDT and CDR2 YNNKEL (reference sequence). The CDR3 consists of 15 residues. This clonotype was sampled from a man aged 35 to 55 with active or convalescent COVID-19. The material sequenced was peripheral blood. This chain uses TRBV3-1 (or the pseudogene TRBV3-2) with TRBJ1-1, with 9 bases lining up with TRBD1. Here the CDR3 reads CASSFPGQGRTEAFF. CDR3 DNA sequence: TGTGCCAGCAGCTTCCCGGGACAGGGCAGGACTGAAGCTTTCTTT.